Each of the 17 T cell receptor beta chains below was sequenced from the same sample in a study of T cells after yellow fever vaccination. TCRdb ran MiXCR on the 5' RACE reads and lists one entry per CDR3 protein. The sample consists of approximately 58,000 distinct CDR3 sequences, approximately 6% of them appearing once. Source: PBMCs, either bulk or a sorted T-cell subset (CD4+, CD8+, memory, or dextramer-sorted; not recorded which), taken on the day of the yellow fever booster vaccination. The receptors come from a man aged 18 to 35 who received the YFV17D yellow fever vaccine.

This clonotype has only a few counts. The V and J genes are TRBV4-1 and TRBJ1-2; D is unresolved. Germline V gene data show CDR1 as MGHRA and CDR2 as YSYEKL. The CDR3 contains 13 residues. V lost 0 bases and J lost 1, with 3 bases in between. DNA of the CDR3: TGCGCCAGCAGCCAAGATAATAACTATGGCTACACCTTC. Its protein is CASSQDNNYGYTF.

The CDR3 sequence: CAWSGQGSGNTIYF. The CDR3 nucleotides read TGTGCCTGGAGTGGACAGGGCTCTGGAAACACCATATATTTT. This chain links TRBV30 with TRBJ1-3, with 7 positions matching TRBD1. V shed 1 base and J 0 bases; nucleotides not matched to a gene: 0. Germline-derived CDR1 and CDR2 are GTSNPN and SVGIG (reference sequence). The CDR3 has 14 residues. The variable domain in full, with the rest retrieved from reference TRBV30 and TRBJ1-3, is SQTIHQWPATLVQPVGSPLSLECTVEGTSNPNLYWYRQAAGRGLQLLFYSVGIGQISSEVPQNLSASRPQDRQFILSSKKLLLSDSGFYLCAWSGQGSGNTIYFGEGSWLTVV.

This clonotype was recorded at least ten times. The V call is TRBV7-9, the J call TRBJ2-1; D is possibly TRBD1 (5 bases). The CDR3 is 14 residues long. CDR1 and CDR2 (germline): SEHNR, FQNEAQ (reference sequence). Trimming left V 1 base short and J 6 bases short, with 10 bases between. The CDR3 sequence: CASSLVRQFNEQFF. In DNA form, the CDR3 reads TGTGCCAGCAGCTTAGTTCGACAGTTCAATGAGCAGTTCTTC.

V usage is TRBV7-9 and J usage is TRBJ2-1; no clear D. V lost 5 bases, J lost 0 bases, and 5 bases lay in between. The length of the CDR3 is 13 residues. CDR1 and CDR2 from the germline V gene are SEHNR and FQNEAQ (reference sequence). CDR3 loop: CASSHPSYNEQFF. Written as DNA, the CDR3 is TGTGCCAGCAGCCACCCCTCCTACAATGAGCAGTTCTTC. Combining the CDR3 with reference TRBV7-9 and TRBJ2-1 gives the whole variable domain DTGVSQNPRHKITKRGQNVTFRCDPISEHNRLYWYRQTLGQGPEFLTYFQNEAQLEKSRLLSDRFSAERPKGSFSTLEIQRTEQGDSAMYLCASSHPSYNEQFFGPGTRLTVL.

This clonotype came up many times. The rearrangement joins TRBV4-1 to TRBJ1-6, with D perhaps TRBD1 (5 bases). CDR1 is MGHRA and CDR2 is YSYEKL in the germline V gene. V was shortened by 1 base and J by 6 bases, with 13 bases between the two germline ends. The CDR3 covers 16 residues. The CDR3 nucleotides are TGCGCCAGCAGCCAAGCCCCATACGGGGGTAATTCACCCCTCCACTTT. Protein sequence: CASSQAPYGGNSPLHF.

This sequence joins TRBV19 and TRBJ2-7, with 9 bases that match TRBD1. V shed 7 bases and J 1 base; nucleotides not matched to a gene: 8. This CDR3 contains 15 residues. Germline V gene data show CDR1 as LNHDA and CDR2 as SQIVND (reference sequence). This CDR3 reads CASTYSGQGSYEQYF. The CDR3, as DNA: TGTGCCAGTACTTATTCGGGACAGGGTTCCTACGAGCAGTACTTC.

This chain connects TRBV25-1 to TRBJ2-5; 14 bases are shared with TRBD2. Germline CDR1 MGHDK, CDR2 SYGVNS. The CDR3 runs 17 residues. The J segment lost 3 bases and the V segment lost 1 base, leaving 4 bases of the junction unmatched. CDR3 amino acids: CASSESKGLAGEETQYF. In DNA form, the CDR3 reads TGTGCCAGCAGTGAATCCAAGGGACTAGCGGGGGAAGAGACCCAGTACTTC.

The chain recombines TRBV9 with TRBJ2-2; D call uncertain. V was trimmed by 1 base and J by 4 bases, leaving 5 bases between them. Germline V CDR1 and CDR2: SGDLS, YYNGEE. There are 13 residues in the CDR3. DNA for the CDR3: TGTGCCAGCAGCGTATGGGTCACCGGGGAGCTGTTTTTT. This translates into CASSVWVTGELFF.

Many counts were recorded for this clonotype. The chain joins TRBV7-7 to TRBJ2-7; D gene ambiguous. CDR1 SSHAT and CDR2 FNYEAQ come from the germline V gene (reference sequence). Trimming took 5 bases from V and 3 from J, leaving 11 bases between them. CDR3 size: 13 residues. The CDR3 region is CASSPSHSYEQYF. The CDR3 nucleotides read TGTGCCAGCAGCCCTTCGCACAGCTACGAGCAGTACTTC.

In its sample, this clonotype was seen a few times. The chain links TRBV4-1 to TRBJ2-2; D ambiguous. This CDR3 comprises 15 residues. Germline V gene data show CDR1 as MGHRA and CDR2 as YSYEKL. Trimming stripped 2 bases from V and 0 bases from J, with 7 bases between. CDR3 nucleotides: TGCGCCAGCAGCCAACACAGCTCGAACACCGGGGAGCTGTTTTTT. It is translated as CASSQHSSNTGELFF.

This clonotype showed up many times. The chain couples TRBV10-3 to TRBJ2-3; 8 bases map to TRBD1. Germline V lookup: CDR1 ENHRY, CDR2 SYGVKD. This CDR3 contains 17 residues. The V and J ends lost 1 base and 4 bases, in that order; junction bases with no gene match: 10. CDR3 in DNA: TGTGCCATCAGTGAGTTTGAAGCCGACAGGGGATCAGATACGCAGTATTTT. Protein product: CAISEFEADRGSDTQYF.

This clonotype was counted a few times. This sequence joins TRBV2 and TRBJ2-7; TRBD1 might be the D (5 bases). V was shortened by 2 bases and J by 5 bases, with 10 bases between the two germline ends. Germline CDR1 is SNHLY and CDR2 is FYNNEI. There are 13 residues in the CDR3. The CDR3 loop reads CASSELGRDEQYV. As DNA, the CDR3 is TGTGCCAGCAGTGAATTGGGCAGGGACGAGCAGTACGTC.

This clonotype was picked up a small number of times. V is TRBV5-1 and J is TRBJ2-3; possibly TRBD2 for D (5 bases). The CDR3 extends over 16 amino acids. The ends were cut back, 2 bases at V and 1 base at J, with 14 bases in the middle. Germline V gene sequence: CDR1 SGHRS, CDR2 YFSETQ. CDR3 coding DNA: TGCGCCAGCAGCTTAACCCAGCGGACCGGCACAGATACGCAGTATTTT. It yields the protein CASSLTQRTGTDTQYF.

Many counts were recorded for this clonotype. The rearrangement joins TRBV5-1 to TRBJ2-1, with TRBD2 matching over 10 bases. This CDR3 has 15 amino acids. J gave up 4 bases and V 4 bases, and 5 bases lay outside the gene matches. The germline gives CDR1 SGHRS, CDR2 YFSETQ. Here the CDR3 DNA reads TGCGCCAGCAGCAGGACTAGCGGCGAATACAATGAGCAGTTCTTC. Translated, it gives CASSRTSGEYNEQFF.

This clonotype appeared a few times. This chain uses TRBV18 with TRBJ2-6; TRBD2 aligns across 8 bases. The V gene end was trimmed by 10 bases and the J gene end by 0 bases; junction bases not matched to a gene: 11. The CDR3 runs 17 residues. Germline V gene sequence: CDR1 KGHSH, CDR2 LQKENI. Here the CDR3 reads CAIPLGGATSGANVLTF. The CDR3 DNA follows: TGTGCCATCCCCCTCGGGGGGGCCACCTCTGGGGCCAACGTCCTGACTTTC.

This clonotype was found a few times. The genes are TRBV15 and TRBJ2-1, with D uncertain. Trimming left V 0 bases short and J 5 bases short, with 5 bases between. This CDR3 is 13 amino acids long. The germline gives CDR1 LNHNV, CDR2 YYDKDF (reference sequence). The CDR3 loop is CATSRDSHNEQFF. The CDR3 nucleotides read TGTGCCACCAGCAGAGATTCCCACAATGAGCAGTTCTTC.

This clonotype has at least ten counts. The rearrangement uses TRBV6-6 and TRBJ2-1, with a weak D call TRBD1 (6 bases). CDR1 and CDR2 from the germline V gene are MNHNY and SVGAGI (reference sequence). V was clipped by 2 bases and J by 13 bases, with 27 bases between them. The CDR3 runs to 17 residues. The CDR3 loop reads CASSYHPRGLQGSAQFF. As DNA, the CDR3 is TGTGCCAGCAGTTACCACCCCCGGGGCCTACAGGGTTCCGCCCAGTTCTTC.